The TCR beta chain described here comes from a study of blood T cell repertoires in COVID-19. Background on the study: The United States, Italy and Spain were the sources of the acute and convalescent COVID-19 samples. T cells, B-cell-depleted T cells, or PBMCs provided the cDNA or gDNA that served as material.

Germline lookup yields CDR1 GTSNPN and CDR2 SVGIG (reference sequence). The V and J ends lost 3 bases and 2 bases respectively, with 11 bases between them. This CDR3 region has 14 residues. Authors' analysis steps: How many nucleated cells were present was estimated from reference gene primer amplification. Assay: immunoSEQ multiplex PCR; the TCRdb copy retains only in-frame clones and omits some. Clone size and V and J calls were adopted from that table, with D and trimming inferred from the DNA. The sample carries under 130,000 clones, nearly 85% recorded once. The sequenced sample was peripheral blood. The chain uses TRBV30 and TRBJ1-5, with D possibly being TRBD1 (5 bases). This clonotype originated in a human donor in a cohort sampled during active or convalescent COVID-19. The CDR3 loop reads CAWRRQGGNQPQHF. CDR3 nucleotide sequence: TGTGCCTGGAGACGGCAGGGTGGCAATCAGCCCCAGCATTTT.